These 13 T cell receptor beta chains originate from one sample sequenced in a study of neurological immune-mediated disorders. TCRdb re-analysed the 5' RACE reads in MiXCR, keeping a single row per CDR3 protein. The sample has 120,000 or so distinct CDR3 sequences, about 3.2% seen once. Input material: PBMCs. The receptors were sampled from a woman aged 30 to 39 with multiple sclerosis.

This clonotype was observed at least ten times. V gene TRBV6-6 combines with J gene TRBJ2-7, with unresolved D. Germline loops: CDR1 MNHNY, CDR2 SVGAGI (reference sequence). The V and J ends lost 6 bases and 2 bases respectively, with 11 bases between them. The CDR3 is made up of 13 amino acids. CDR3 in DNA: TGTGCCAGCAGAGCCGAAGCTCCCTACGAGCAGTACTTC. Its translation is CASRAEAPYEQYF.

This clonotype was seen at least ten times. V usage is TRBV7-9 and J usage is TRBJ2-1; no clear D. The CDR3 is made up of 13 amino acids. The germline V gene encodes CDR1 SEHNR and CDR2 FQNEAQ (reference sequence). V was trimmed by 1 base and J by 9 bases, leaving 10 bases between them. The CDR3, as DNA: TGTGCCAGCAGCTTAGACCGGTTAGGTGAGCAGTTCTTC. It is translated as CASSLDRLGEQFF. The full variable domain, with the rest looked up from reference TRBV7-9 and TRBJ2-1, is DTGVSQNPRHKITKRGQNVTFRCDPISEHNRLYWYRQTLGQGPEFLTYFQNEAQLEKSRLLSDRFSAERPKGSFSTLEIQRTEQGDSAMYLCASSLDRLGEQFFGPGTRLTVL.

This clonotype was seen at least ten times. The V gene is TRBV5-1, the J gene TRBJ2-2; the match to TRBD1 covers 10 bases. The CDR3 has 16 amino acids. The germline V gene has CDR1 SGHRS and CDR2 YFSETQ. The junction had 8 bases not matched to a gene; V was cut back by 6 bases and J by 3 bases. CDR3 sequence (DNA): TGCGCCAGCACCGATCCGGGACAGGGGTACACCGGGGAGCTGTTTTTT. Its protein is CASTDPGQGYTGELFF.

This clonotype has ten or more counts. This chain uses TRBV5-6 with TRBJ1-1; D unclear. Germline V gene sequence: CDR1 SGHDT, CDR2 YYEEEE. The V and J ends lost 10 bases and 0 bases respectively, with 13 bases between them. The CDR3 covers 13 residues. The CDR3 loop is CAYSKVMNTEAFF. CDR3 DNA: TGTGCCTATTCGAAGGTCATGAACACTGAAGCTTTCTTT.

This chain uses TRBV7-9 with TRBJ2-7; D remains ambiguous. CDR1 and CDR2 (germline): SEHNR, FQNEAQ (reference sequence). There are 12 residues in the CDR3. V was clipped by 3 bases and J by 3 bases, with 6 bases between them. The chain's CDR3 is CASSFSYYEQYF. CDR3 coding DNA: TGTGCCAGCAGCTTTTCGTACTACGAGCAGTACTTC.

The chain recombines TRBV5-1 with TRBJ1-1; D perhaps matches TRBD1 (5 bases). Trimming took 7 bases from V and 0 from J, leaving 16 bases between them. The CDR3 is made up of 15 amino acids. The germline gives CDR1 SGHRS, CDR2 YFSETQ. The CDR3: CASGTGGRMNTEAFF. The CDR3 DNA reads TGCGCCAGCGGCACCGGGGGAAGAATGAACACTGAAGCTTTCTTT.

The rearrangement uses TRBV20-1 and TRBJ2-7, with TRBD1 matching 9 bases. Germline-derived CDR1 and CDR2 are DFQATT and SNEGSKA (reference sequence). The CDR3 is 13 amino acids. Trimming at V came to 6 bases and at J to 2 bases, leaving 5 bases not matched to a gene. CDR3 nucleotide sequence: TGCAGTGCGCAGGGACAGGGCGCCTACGAGCAGTACTTC. This codes for CSAQGQGAYEQYF.

This clonotype has a count of ten or more. The chain is built from TRBV5-1 and TRBJ1-1; the match to TRBD1 covers 9 bases. After removal of 4 bases from V and 3 bases from J, the junction contained 13 bases not matched to a gene. The CDR3 has 17 amino acids. CDR1 and CDR2 (germline): SGHRS, YFSETQ. The CDR3 spells CASSRSITGGRDTEAFF. CDR3 bases: TGCGCCAGCAGCCGTTCTATCACAGGGGGCCGCGACACTGAAGCTTTCTTT.

Many counts were recorded for this clonotype. This chain uses TRBV29-1 with TRBJ1-2; D remains ambiguous. Trimming stripped 0 bases from V and 5 bases from J, with 16 bases between. This CDR3 region has 15 residues. Germline assignment: CDR1 SQVTM and CDR2 ANQGSEA. CDR3 nucleotide sequence: TGCAGCGTTGAAGATGGGTTACAGTCCGTTTATGGCTACACCTTC. Translation gives CSVEDGLQSVYGYTF.

This clonotype was observed many times. This sequence joins TRBV5-1 and TRBJ2-1; 9 bases are shared with TRBD2. The CDR3 consists of 18 residues. The germline CDR1 and CDR2 sequences are SGHRS and YFSETQ. Unmatched junction bases numbered 13, after V lost 1 base and J lost 5 bases. The CDR3 DNA follows: TGCGCCAGCAGCTTGTTGATAGCGGGAGCCCCTTGGGACAATGAGCAGTTCTTC. Translated, it gives CASSLLIAGAPWDNEQFF.

This clonotype was observed many times. The V and J genes are TRBV12-3 or TRBV12-4 and TRBJ2-1; the match to TRBD1 covers 9 bases. This CDR3 region has 15 residues. J was trimmed by 6 bases and V by 10 bases; bases with no gene match: 13. This chain's CDR3 is CATQAGTGRFNEQFF. The CDR3 nucleotides read TGTGCCACCCAGGCCGGGACAGGGCGGTTCAATGAGCAGTTCTTC.

This clonotype was found many times. The CDR3 coding sequence is TGTGCCATCAGTTTTGGCCCCTACGAGCAGTACTTC. This encodes CAISFGPYEQYF. The chain has TRBV10-3 and TRBJ2-7; D ambiguous. With 5 bases removed from V and 2 bases from J, the gap between germline ends came to 7 bases. CDR1 is ENHRY, CDR2 SYGVKD, per germline. This CDR3 is 12 amino acids long.

This clonotype was seen many times. The V and J genes are TRBV7-2 and TRBJ1-1; TRBD1 is a possible D gene (5 bases). The CDR3 covers 15 residues. With 1 base removed from V and 1 base from J, the gap between germline ends came to 10 bases. Germline lookup yields CDR1 SGHTA and CDR2 FQGNSA. For the CDR3, the DNA is TGTGCCAGCAGCTTAGATCGGGGGGGGAACACTGAAGCTTTCTTT. Translated: CASSLDRGGNTEAFF.